What follows describes a single T cell receptor (beta chain). This clone was counted once. The specificity of this receptor is unknown. Base quality data are lacking; no much larger clone is found one base away. Library preparation was by the immunoSEQ multiplex PCR assay. The table comes from immuneACCESS by way of TCRdb, which keeps in-frame sequences with V and J called. Part of the clones is missing from these tables; in studies checked, under half for an unresolved V gene and the rest for unknown reasons. This sample gives 170,000 or so clones in total; more than 85% of them show up just once. Clones ranked in the top ten supply approximately 2% of the sample. The sample belongs to a study of control samples from healthy donors and cancer patients (dated by TCRdb to 2018 to 2021). The germline ends are 5 bases apart after V is trimmed by 0 bases and J by 1 base. Looking up the germline V gene yields CDR1 SGHDT and CDR2 YYEEEE. The CDR3 has 14 amino acids, counting the end cysteine and phenylalanine. Left in the record is the CDR3 DNA by itself, 42 bases read in frame from the first base.

Rearrangement joined TRBV5-6 to TRBJ1-3, with the D gene not confidently named. The sequenced sample was blood. This TCR was sampled from a woman between 40 and 50 years old in good health. At the DNA level, the sequence is TGTGCCAGCAGCTTGGGGTCATCTGGAAACACCATATATTTT. Its amino acids are CASSLGSSGNTIYF.